The clone carrying this T cell receptor (beta chain) showed up many times. The antigen is unknown. The data were obtained in a study of T-cell reconstitution after alpha-beta-depleted transplantation in children. Study-wide findings and caveats: T-cell counts and diversity at one year following transplant were attributed mainly to newly produced T cells.

CDR1 is MDHEN, CDR2 SYDVKM, per germline. CDR3 length: 15 amino acids. V dropped 6 bases and J dropped 4; count of bases not matched to a gene: 5. Researchers prepared the TCRbeta library using unique molecular identifiers, the study reports. In TCRdb, the PCR reads were re-called with MiXCR into one record per CDR3 protein. The profile shows around 270,000 distinct CDR3 sequences, almost 8% of them singletons. The TCR sequence derives from a female patient between 2 and 15 years old who had a stem cell transplant for Fanconi anemia, so the T cells may come from the graft donor. The specimen comprised peripheral blood, sampled 360 days after TCRalphabeta/CD19-depleted stem cell transplant. J is TRBJ2-2 and V is TRBV28; 10 bases are a match to TRBD1. The CDR3 region is CASSNDRGPTGELFF. The CDR3 bases are TGTGCCAGCAGCAACGACAGGGGGCCCACCGGGGAGCTGTTTTTT.